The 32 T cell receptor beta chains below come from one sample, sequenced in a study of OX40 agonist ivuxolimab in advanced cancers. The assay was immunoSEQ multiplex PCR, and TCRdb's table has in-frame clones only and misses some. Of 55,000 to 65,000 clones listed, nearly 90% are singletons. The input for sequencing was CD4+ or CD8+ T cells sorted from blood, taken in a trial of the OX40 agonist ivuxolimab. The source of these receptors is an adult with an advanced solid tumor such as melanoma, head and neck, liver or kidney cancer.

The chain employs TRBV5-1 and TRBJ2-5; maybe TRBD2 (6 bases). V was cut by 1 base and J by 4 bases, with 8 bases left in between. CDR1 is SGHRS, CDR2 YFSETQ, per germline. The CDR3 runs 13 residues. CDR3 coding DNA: TGCGCCAGCAGCTTGTTGGGGGGAGAGACCCAGTACTTC. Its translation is CASSLLGGETQYF. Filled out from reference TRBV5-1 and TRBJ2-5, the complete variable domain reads KAGVTQTPRYLIKTRGQQVTLSCSPISGHRSVSWYQQTPGQGLQFLFEYFSETQRNKGNFPGRFSGRQFSNSRSEMNVSTLELGDSALYLCASSLLGGETQYFGPGTRLLVL.

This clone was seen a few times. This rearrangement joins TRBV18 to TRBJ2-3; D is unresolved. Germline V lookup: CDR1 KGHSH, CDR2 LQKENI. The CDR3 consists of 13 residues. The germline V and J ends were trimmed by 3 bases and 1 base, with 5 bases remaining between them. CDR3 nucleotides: TGTGCCAGCTCACCGGCTGGCACAGATACGCAGTATTTT. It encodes CASSPAGTDTQYF.

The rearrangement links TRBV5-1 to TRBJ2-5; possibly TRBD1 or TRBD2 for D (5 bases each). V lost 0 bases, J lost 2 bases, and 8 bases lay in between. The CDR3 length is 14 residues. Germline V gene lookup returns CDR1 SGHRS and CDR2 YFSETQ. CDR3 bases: TGCGCCAGCAGCTTGGGTGGGGGTCAAGAGACCCAGTACTTC. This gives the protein CASSLGGGQETQYF.

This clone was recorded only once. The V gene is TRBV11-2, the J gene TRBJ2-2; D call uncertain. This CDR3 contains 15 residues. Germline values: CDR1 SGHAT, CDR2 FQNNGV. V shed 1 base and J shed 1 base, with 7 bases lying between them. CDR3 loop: CASSLAFKNTGELFF. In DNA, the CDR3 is TGTGCCAGCAGCTTAGCCTTTAAGAACACCGGGGAGCTGTTTTTT.

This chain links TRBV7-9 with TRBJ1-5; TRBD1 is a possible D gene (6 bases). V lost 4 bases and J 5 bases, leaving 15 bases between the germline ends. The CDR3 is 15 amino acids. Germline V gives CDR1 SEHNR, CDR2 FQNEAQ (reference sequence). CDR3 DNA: TGTGCCAGCAGCTCAGGACAGATCATCGATCAGCCCCAGCATTTT. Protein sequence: CASSSGQIIDQPQHF.

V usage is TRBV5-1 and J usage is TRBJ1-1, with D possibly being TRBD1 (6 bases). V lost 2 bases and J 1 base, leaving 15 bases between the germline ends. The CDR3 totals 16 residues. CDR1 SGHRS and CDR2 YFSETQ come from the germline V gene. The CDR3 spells CASSFLSGDKNTEAFF. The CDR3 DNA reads TGCGCCAGCAGCTTCTTATCAGGGGATAAGAACACTGAAGCTTTCTTT. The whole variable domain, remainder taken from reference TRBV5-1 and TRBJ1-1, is KAGVTQTPRYLIKTRGQQVTLSCSPISGHRSVSWYQQTPGQGLQFLFEYFSETQRNKGNFPGRFSGRQFSNSRSEMNVSTLELGDSALYLCASSFLSGDKNTEAFFGQGTRLTVV.

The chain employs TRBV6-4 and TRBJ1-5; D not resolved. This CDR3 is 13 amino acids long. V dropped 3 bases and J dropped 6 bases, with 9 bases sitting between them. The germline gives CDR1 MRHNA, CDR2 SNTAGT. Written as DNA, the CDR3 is TGTGCCAGCAGTGAGAGAGCGGGTCAGCCCCAGCATTTT. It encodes CASSERAGQPQHF.

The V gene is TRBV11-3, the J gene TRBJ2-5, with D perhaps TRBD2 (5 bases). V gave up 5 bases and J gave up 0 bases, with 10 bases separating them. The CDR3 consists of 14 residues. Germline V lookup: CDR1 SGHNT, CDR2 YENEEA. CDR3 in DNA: TGTGCCAGCAGCGGCCGGGATGACCAAGAGACCCAGTACTTC. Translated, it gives CASSGRDDQETQYF.

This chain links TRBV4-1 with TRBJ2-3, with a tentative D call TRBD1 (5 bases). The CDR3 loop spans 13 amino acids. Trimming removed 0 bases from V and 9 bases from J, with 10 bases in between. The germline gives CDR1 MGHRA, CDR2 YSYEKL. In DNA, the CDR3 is TGCGCCAGCAGCCAAGATCGTAAGGGGACGCAGTATTTT. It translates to CASSQDRKGTQYF.

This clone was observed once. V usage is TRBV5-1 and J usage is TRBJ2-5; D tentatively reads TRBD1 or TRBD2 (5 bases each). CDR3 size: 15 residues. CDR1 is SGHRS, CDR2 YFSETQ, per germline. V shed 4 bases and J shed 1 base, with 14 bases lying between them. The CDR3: CASSNPGPSQETQYF. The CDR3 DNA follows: TGCGCCAGCAGCAACCCGGGACCAAGCCAAGAGACCCAGTACTTC.

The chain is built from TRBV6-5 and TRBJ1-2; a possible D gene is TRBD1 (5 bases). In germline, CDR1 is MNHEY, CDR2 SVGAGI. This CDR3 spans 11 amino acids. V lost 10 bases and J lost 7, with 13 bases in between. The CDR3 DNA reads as TGTGCCACAGGGTTTAGGAGTGGCTACACCTTC. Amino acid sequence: CATGFRSGYTF.

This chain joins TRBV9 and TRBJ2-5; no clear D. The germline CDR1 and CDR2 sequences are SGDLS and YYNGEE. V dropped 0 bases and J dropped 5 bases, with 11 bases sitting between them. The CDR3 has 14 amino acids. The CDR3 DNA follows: TGTGCCAGCAGCGTAGGACTCCCACGCGAGACCCAGTACTTC. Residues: CASSVGLPRETQYF.

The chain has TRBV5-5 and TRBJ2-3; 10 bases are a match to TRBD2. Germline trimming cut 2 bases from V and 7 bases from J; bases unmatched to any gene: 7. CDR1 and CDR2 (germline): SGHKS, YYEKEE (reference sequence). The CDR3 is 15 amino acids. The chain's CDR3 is CASSLDGTSVNTQYF. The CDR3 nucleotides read TGTGCCAGCAGCTTAGATGGGACTAGCGTGAATACGCAGTATTTT.

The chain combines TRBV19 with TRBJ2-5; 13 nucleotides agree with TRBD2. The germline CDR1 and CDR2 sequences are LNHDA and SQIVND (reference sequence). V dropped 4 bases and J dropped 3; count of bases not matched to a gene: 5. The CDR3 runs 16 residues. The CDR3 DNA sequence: TGTGCCAGTAGTACAACTAGCGGGGGGGGGAAAGAGACCCAGTACTTC. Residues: CASSTTSGGGKETQYF.

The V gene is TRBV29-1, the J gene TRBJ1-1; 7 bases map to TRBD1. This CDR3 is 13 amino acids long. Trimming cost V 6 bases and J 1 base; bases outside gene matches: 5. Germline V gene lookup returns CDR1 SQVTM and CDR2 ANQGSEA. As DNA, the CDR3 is TGCAGCGTGGCCGACAGGGAGAACACTGAAGCTTTCTTT. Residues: CSVADRENTEAFF.

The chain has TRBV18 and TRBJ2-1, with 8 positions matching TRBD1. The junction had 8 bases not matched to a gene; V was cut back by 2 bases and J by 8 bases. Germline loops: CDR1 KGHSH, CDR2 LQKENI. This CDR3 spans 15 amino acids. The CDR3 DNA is TGTGCCAGCTCACCATGGACAGGGCCCGGCGATGAGCAGTTCTTC. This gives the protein CASSPWTGPGDEQFF.

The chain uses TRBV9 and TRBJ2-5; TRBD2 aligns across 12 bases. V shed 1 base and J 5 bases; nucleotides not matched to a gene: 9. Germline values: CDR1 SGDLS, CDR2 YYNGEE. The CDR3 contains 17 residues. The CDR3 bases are TGTGCCAGCAGCGTATTGGCTAGCGGGGGGGCCGGTGAGACCCAGTACTTC. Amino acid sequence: CASSVLASGGAGETQYF. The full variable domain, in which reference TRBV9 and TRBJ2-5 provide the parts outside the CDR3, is DSGVTQTPKHLITATGQRVTLRCSPRSGDLSVYWYQQSLDQGLQFLIQYYNGEERAKGNILERFSAQQFPDLHSELNLSSLELGDSALYFCASSVLASGGAGETQYFGPGTRLLVL.

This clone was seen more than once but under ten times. The CDR3 nucleotides are TGTGCCAGCAGTACAGGCGGGACTCGTAATGAAAAACTGTTTTTT. It translates to CASSTGGTRNEKLFF. The rearrangement links TRBV2 to TRBJ1-4; weak D call: TRBD1 (5 bases). Deletions cut 5 bases from V and 4 bases from J, with 14 bases between. Germline V gives CDR1 SNHLY, CDR2 FYNNEI. There are 15 residues in the CDR3. The whole variable domain, filled in from reference TRBV2 and TRBJ1-4, reads EPEVTQTPSHQVTQMGQEVILRCVPISNHLYFYWYRQILGQKVEFLVSFYNNEISEKSEIFDDQFSVERPDGSNFTLKIRSTKLEDSAMYFCASSTGGTRNEKLFFGSGTQLSVL.

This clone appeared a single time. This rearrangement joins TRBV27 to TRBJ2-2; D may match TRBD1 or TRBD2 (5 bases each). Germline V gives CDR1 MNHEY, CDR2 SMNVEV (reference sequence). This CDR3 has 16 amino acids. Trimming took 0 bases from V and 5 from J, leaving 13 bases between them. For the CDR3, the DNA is TGTGCCAGCAGTTTATCCTCAGGGAGTATGACCGGGGAGCTGTTTTTT. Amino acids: CASSLSSGSMTGELFF.

CDR3 residues: CAISESRLNTEAFF. In DNA form, the CDR3 reads TGTGCCATCAGTGAGTCGAGATTGAACACTGAAGCTTTCTTT. The rearrangement joins TRBV10-3 to TRBJ1-1; D unclear. This CDR3 contains 14 residues. Per germline, CDR1 ENHRY and CDR2 SYGVKD. Trimming removed 0 bases at V and 0 bases at J, with 5 bases between.

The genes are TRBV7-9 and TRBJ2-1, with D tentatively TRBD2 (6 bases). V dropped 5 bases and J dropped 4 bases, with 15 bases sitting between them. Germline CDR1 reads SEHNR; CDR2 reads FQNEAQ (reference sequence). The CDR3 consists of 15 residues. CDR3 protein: CASSPGRGRYNEQFF. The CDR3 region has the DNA TGTGCCAGCAGCCCCGGGCGGGGTAGATACAATGAGCAGTTCTTC.

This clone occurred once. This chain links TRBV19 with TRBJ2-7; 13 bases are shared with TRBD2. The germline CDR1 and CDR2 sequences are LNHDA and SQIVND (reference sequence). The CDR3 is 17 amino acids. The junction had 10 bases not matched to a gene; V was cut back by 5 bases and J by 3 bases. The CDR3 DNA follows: TGTGCCAGTAGTCCACGGACTAGCGGGGGTGTACTCTACGAGCAGTACTTC. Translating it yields CASSPRTSGGVLYEQYF.

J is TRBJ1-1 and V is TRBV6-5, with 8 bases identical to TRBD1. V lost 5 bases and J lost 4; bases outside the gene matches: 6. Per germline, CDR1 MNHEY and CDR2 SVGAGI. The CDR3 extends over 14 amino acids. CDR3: CASSRQGTGTEAFF. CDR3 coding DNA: TGTGCCAGCAGTAGACAGGGGACGGGCACTGAAGCTTTCTTT.

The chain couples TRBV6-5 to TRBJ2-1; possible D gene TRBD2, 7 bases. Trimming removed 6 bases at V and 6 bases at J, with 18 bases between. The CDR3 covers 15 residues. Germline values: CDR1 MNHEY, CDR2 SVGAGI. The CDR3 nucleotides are TGTGCCAGCAGGCCCGGGGGGCCTTTTTTCAATGAGCAGTTCTTC. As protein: CASRPGGPFFNEQFF.

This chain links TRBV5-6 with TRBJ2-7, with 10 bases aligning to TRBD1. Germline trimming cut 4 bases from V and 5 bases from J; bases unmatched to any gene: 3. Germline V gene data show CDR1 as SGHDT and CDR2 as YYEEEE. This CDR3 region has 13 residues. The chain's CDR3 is CASSRDRGHEQYF. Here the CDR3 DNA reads TGTGCCAGCAGCCGGGACAGGGGCCACGAGCAGTACTTC.

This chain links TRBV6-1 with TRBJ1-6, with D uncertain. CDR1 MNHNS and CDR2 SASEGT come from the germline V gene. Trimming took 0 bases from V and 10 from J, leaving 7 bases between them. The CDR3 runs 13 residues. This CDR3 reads CASSEAKGSPLHF. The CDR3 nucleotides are TGTGCCAGCAGTGAAGCTAAGGGATCACCCCTCCACTTT.

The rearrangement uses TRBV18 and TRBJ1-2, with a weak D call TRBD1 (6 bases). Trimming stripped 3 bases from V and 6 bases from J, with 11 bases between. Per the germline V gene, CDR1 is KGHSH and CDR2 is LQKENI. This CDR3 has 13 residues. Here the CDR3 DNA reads TGTGCCAGCTCACCTATAGGGGGAAATGGCTACACCTTC. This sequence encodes CASSPIGGNGYTF. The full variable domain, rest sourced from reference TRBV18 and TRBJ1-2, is NAGVMQNPRHLVRRRGQEARLRCSPMKGHSHVYWYRQLPEEGLKFMVYLQKENIIDESGMPKERFSAEFPKEGPSILRIQQVVRGDSAAYFCASSPIGGNGYTFGSGTRLTVV.

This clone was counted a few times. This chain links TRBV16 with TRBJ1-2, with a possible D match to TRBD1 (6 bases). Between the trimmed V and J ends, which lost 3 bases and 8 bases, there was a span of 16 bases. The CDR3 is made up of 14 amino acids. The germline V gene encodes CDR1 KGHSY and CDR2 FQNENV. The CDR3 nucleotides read TGTGCCAGCAGCCAGACAGGTTTAATTGGCGGCTACACCTTC. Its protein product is CASSQTGLIGGYTF.

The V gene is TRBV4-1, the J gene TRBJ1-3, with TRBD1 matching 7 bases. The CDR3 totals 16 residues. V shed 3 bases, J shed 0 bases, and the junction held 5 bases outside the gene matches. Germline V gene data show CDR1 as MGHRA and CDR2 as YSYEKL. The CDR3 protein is CASSHTDRDSGNTIYF. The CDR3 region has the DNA TGCGCCAGCAGCCATACCGACAGGGACTCTGGAAACACCATATATTTT.

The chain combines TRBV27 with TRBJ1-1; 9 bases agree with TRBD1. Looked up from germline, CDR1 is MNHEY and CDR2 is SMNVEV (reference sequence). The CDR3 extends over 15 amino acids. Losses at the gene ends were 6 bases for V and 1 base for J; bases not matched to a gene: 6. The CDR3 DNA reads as TGTGCCAGCAGCTTAGACAGGGGGGGGAACACTGAAGCTTTCTTT. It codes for CASSLDRGGNTEAFF.

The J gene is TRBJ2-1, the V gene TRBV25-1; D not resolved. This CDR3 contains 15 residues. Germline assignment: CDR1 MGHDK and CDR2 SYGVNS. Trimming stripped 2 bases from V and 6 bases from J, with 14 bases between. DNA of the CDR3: TGTGCCAGCAGTGAACCGATGGTACGGGCCAATGAGCAGTTCTTC. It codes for CASSEPMVRANEQFF.

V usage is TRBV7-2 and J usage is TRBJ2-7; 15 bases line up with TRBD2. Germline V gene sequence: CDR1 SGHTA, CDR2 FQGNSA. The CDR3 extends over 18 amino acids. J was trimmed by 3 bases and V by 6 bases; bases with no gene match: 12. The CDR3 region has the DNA TGTGCCAGCAGACACCCCGGACTAGCGGGGGGGCGGGGCTACGAGCAGTACTTC. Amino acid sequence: CASRHPGLAGGRGYEQYF.